The next 15 T cell receptor beta chains were all read from a single sample in a study of blood T cell repertoires in COVID-19. Generated by immunoSEQ multiplex PCR, the TCRdb table keeps only in-frame clones and is missing some. The repertoire includes some 56,000 clones, around 84% of them detected once, and over 10% sits in the top ten. The sample was peripheral blood. The receptors were gathered from a woman older than 75 with acute or convalescent COVID-19.

This CDR3 is CASSLTGHRGYTF. In DNA form, the CDR3 reads TGTGCCAGCAGCTTAACGGGACACCGAGGCTACACCTTC. The chain links TRBV11-3 to TRBJ1-2; possibly TRBD1 for D (6 bases). Germline-derived CDR1 and CDR2 are SGHNT and YENEEA. V was shortened by 2 bases and J by 8 bases, with 12 bases between the two germline ends. This CDR3 contains 13 residues.

The gene calls are TRBV7-2 and TRBJ2-5; D remains unclear. V dropped 1 base and J dropped 0 bases, with 3 bases sitting between them. Germline V lookup: CDR1 SGHTA, CDR2 FQGNSA. This CDR3 region has 13 residues. The CDR3 DNA reads as TGTGCCAGCAGCTTAGGGCACCAAGAGACCCAGTACTTC. Amino acid sequence: CASSLGHQETQYF.

CDR3: CASSYIWTGSNYGYTF. The CDR3 coding sequence is TGTGCCAGCAGTTACATCTGGACAGGGTCTAACTATGGCTACACCTTC. This chain connects TRBV6-5 to TRBJ1-2; TRBD1 matches at 8 bases. Germline values: CDR1 MNHEY, CDR2 SVGAGI. V lost 2 bases and J lost 0; bases outside the gene matches: 5. This CDR3 comprises 16 residues.

This clone was observed a few times. The chain combines TRBV3-1 (or the pseudogene TRBV3-2) with TRBJ1-2; D perhaps matches TRBD1 (5 bases). CDR1 is LGHDT and CDR2 is YNNKEL in the germline V gene (reference sequence). Deletions cut 1 base from V and 8 bases from J, with 11 bases between. The CDR3 contains 13 residues. CDR3 DNA: TGTGCCAGCAGCCAAGGTGCAGGGAAGGGCTACACCTTC. It translates to CASSQGAGKGYTF.

This clone was recorded a few times. The V and J genes are TRBV2 and TRBJ1-5; 7 bases align to TRBD1. The germline gives CDR1 SNHLY, CDR2 FYNNEI. The CDR3 has 13 amino acids. Trimming took 3 bases from V and 5 from J; bases not matched to a gene: 1. This CDR3 is CASSDRGDQPQHF. The DNA for the CDR3 is TGTGCCAGCAGTGACAGGGGGGATCAGCCCCAGCATTTT.

This chain links TRBV6-2 or TRBV6-3 with TRBJ1-2, with D perhaps TRBD1 (5 bases). Looked up from germline, CDR1 is MNHEY and CDR2 is SVGEGT. With 2 bases removed from V and 1 base from J, the gap between germline ends came to 8 bases. The CDR3 sequence is 14 residues long. The CDR3 DNA sequence: TGTGCCAGCAGTTACGACAGATTTAACTATGGCTACACCTTC. It is translated as CASSYDRFNYGYTF.

The chain links TRBV5-1 to TRBJ1-1; 9 bases align to TRBD1. V lost 4 bases, J lost 13 bases, and 5 bases stayed unmatched. Per germline, CDR1 SGHRS and CDR2 YFSETQ. This CDR3 has 11 residues. The CDR3: CASSLGQGLFF. In DNA form, the CDR3 reads TGCGCCAGCAGCCTGGGACAGGGACTTTTCTTT.

This chain connects TRBV5-5 to TRBJ2-1; 7 nucleotides agree with TRBD1. The germline V gene encodes CDR1 SGHKS and CDR2 YYEKEE (reference sequence). The CDR3 consists of 15 residues. V lost 4 bases to trimming and J lost 0 bases; unmatched junction nucleotides: 4. This CDR3 reads CASSPTGSSYNEQFF. Here the CDR3 DNA reads TGTGCCAGCAGCCCGACAGGGAGCTCCTACAATGAGCAGTTCTTC.

The chain carries TRBV23-1 and TRBJ2-2, with D perhaps TRBD2 (5 bases). TRBV23-1 is placed among ORFs of uncertain function. CDR3 length: 14 amino acids. Trimming shortened V by 8 bases and J by 1 base, and 11 bases separated the two germline ends. The CDR3 reads CASWETWNTGELFF. The CDR3 DNA reads as TGCGCCAGCTGGGAGACATGGAACACCGGGGAGCTGTTTTTT.

Only one count was recorded for this clone. The gene calls are TRBV6-1 and TRBJ2-6; maybe TRBD1 (5 bases). Trimming removed 2 bases from V and 1 base from J, with 6 bases in between. The CDR3 has 15 amino acids. Germline V CDR1 and CDR2: MNHNS, SASEGT. The CDR3 sequence is CASSEQGSGANVLTF. Written as DNA, the CDR3 is TGTGCCAGCAGTGAACAGGGATCTGGGGCCAACGTCCTGACTTTC.

This clone was picked up a small number of times. The CDR3 DNA reads TGCGCCAGCAACCGGGGGGTCGGCTATGGCTACACCTTC. It specifies CASNRGVGYGYTF. The genes are TRBV10-2 and TRBJ1-2, with D possibly TRBD1 on 5 matching bases. From germline, CDR1 is WSHSY and CDR2 SAAADI. The CDR3 consists of 13 residues. The V gene lost 7 bases and the J gene lost 4 bases, with 13 bases spanning the gap.

The chain has TRBV10-3 and TRBJ2-3, with 10 bases fitting TRBD2. The junction had 8 bases not matched to a gene; V was cut back by 0 bases and J by 5 bases. Germline V gene lookup returns CDR1 ENHRY and CDR2 SYGVKD. CDR3 length: 17 residues. The CDR3 spells CAISESGSSGGLDTQYF. In DNA form, the CDR3 reads TGTGCCATCAGTGAGTCAGGGAGTAGCGGGGGGCTAGATACGCAGTATTTT.

The rearrangement uses TRBV30 and TRBJ1-1; D not resolved. V was cut by 0 bases and J by 0 bases, with 8 bases left in between. This CDR3 comprises 14 residues. CDR1 and CDR2 from the germline V gene are GTSNPN and SVGIG (reference sequence). Here the CDR3 reads CAWSVGLMNTEAFF. In DNA form, the CDR3 reads TGTGCCTGGAGTGTAGGACTCATGAACACTGAAGCTTTCTTT.

The chain recombines TRBV9 with TRBJ2-3; D possibly corresponds to TRBD1 (6 bases). The CDR3 consists of 17 residues. The ends were cut back, 0 bases at V and 0 bases at J, with 14 bases in the middle. Germline CDR1 reads SGDLS; CDR2 reads YYNGEE. The CDR3 is CASSVERGSTSTDTQYF. In nucleotides, the CDR3 is TGTGCCAGCAGCGTAGAAAGGGGGAGCACTAGCACAGATACGCAGTATTTT.

CDR3 amino acids: CASNYGVYEQYF. The CDR3 DNA sequence: TGTGCCAGCAACTACGGGGTTTACGAGCAGTACTTC. V gene TRBV21-1 combines with J gene TRBJ2-7; the table's TRBD2 call for D was not verified on the DNA. TRBV21-1 is assigned pseudogene status. This CDR3 region has 12 residues.